These T cell receptor beta chains were read from a single sample in a study of CD8+CD57+ T cells in acquired aplastic anemia. TCRdb ran MiXCR on the reads and lists one entry per CDR3 protein. The data show about 160,000 distinct CDR3 sequences, with 60% to 80% seen just once and around 45% held by the top ten. The specimen was sorted CD4+, CD8+, or CD8+CD57+ T cells (not recorded which) from PBMCs. All receptors derive from a human donor with aplastic anemia. Each CDR3 is given with its conserved first and last residue. The D gene is left open where the match is weak. The listing skips clone size in some rows; elsewhere it reads once, few, many or a size class.

TRBD1,NA,TRBV24-1,TRBJ1-2,TGTGCCACCAGTGACTACGACAGGGTTACTTATGGCTACACCTTC,CATSDYDRVTYGYTF
TRBD1,NA,TRBV29-1,TRBJ2-7,TGCAGCGTTTACGGGACAGGGCTATCTTACTACGAGCAGTACTTC,CSVYGTGLSYYEQYF
NA,NA,TRBV7-9,TRBJ1-3,TGTGCCTGCAGCTATTACCTCTCTGGAAACACCATATATTTT,CACSYYLSGNTIYF
NA,NA,TRBV25-1,TRBJ2-7,TGTGCCAGCAGTGCGTACAGGGCCCACGAGCAGTACTTC,CASSAYRAHEQYF
NA,NA,TRBV12-3/TRBV12-4,TRBJ1-2,TGTGCCAGCAGTTTCGGTCTAGGCAACTATGGCTACACCTTC,CASSFGLGNYGYTF
NA,NA,TRBV9,TRBJ1-6,TGTGCCAGCAGCGTAGGGGCTGCTTCACCCCTCCACTTT,CASSVGAASPLHF
TRBD1,NA,TRBV9,TRBJ2-7,TGTGCCAGCAGCGCGATGGGACAGTTCCGAGGTGGCGAGCAGTACTTC,CASSAMGQFRGGEQYF
NA,NA,TRBV2,TRBJ2-2,TGTGCCAGCACAGGCACAAACCTGCGTATGGAGCTGTTTTTT,CASTGTNLRMELFF
TRBD1,NA,TRBV7-4,TRBJ1-1,TGTGCCAGCAGTTTCTGGACAGGGGGGACCGAGAACACTGAAGCTTTCTTT,CASSFWTGGTENTEAFF
NA,NA,TRBV9,TRBJ2-1,TGTGCCAGCAGCGGGCATGAGCAGTTCTTC,CASSGHEQFF
NA,few,TRBV20-1,TRBJ2-1,TGCAGTGCTATGGTTGGGGGTGGAGGGTCAGATACGCAGTTCTTC,CSAMVGGGGSDTQFF
NA,NA,TRBV2,TRBJ2-1,TGTGCCAGCAGTAGGGACACATCCTACAATGAGCAGTTCTTC,CASSRDTSYNEQFF
NA,NA,TRBV19,TRBJ1-2,TGTGCCAGTAGTATCCCCGGCAAGAACTACACCTTC,CASSIPGKNYTF
TRBD2,NA,TRBV5-1,TRBJ2-1,TGCGCCAGCCACCCAGCGGGAGGGGGGCACAGTGAGCAGTTCTTC,CASHPAGGGHSEQFF
NA,few,TRBV7-2,TRBJ2-2,TGTGCCAGCAGCTTAGCGGCCCAGGGAAGCACCGGGGAGCTGTTTTTT,CASSLAAQGSTGELFF
NA,NA,TRBV29-1,TRBJ1-2,TGCAGCGTTGAAGTTGCAAGGGGTACCTACACCTTC,CSVEVARGTYTF
TRBD1,NA,TRBV25-1,TRBJ1-6,TGTGCCAGCAGTGAGGACAGGGGAAATTCACCCCTCCACTTT,CASSEDRGNSPLHF
NA,NA,TRBV20-1,TRBJ1-4,TGCAGTGCTCTCTCTCTATTTGCAACTAATGAAAAACTGTTTTTT,CSALSLFATNEKLFF
NA,NA,TRBV20-1,TRBJ1-2,TGCAGTGCTAGAGAGAGGACAATAAGCTACACCTTC,CSARERTISYTF
NA,NA,TRBV2,TRBJ2-1,TGTGCCAGCATGCTAGTCTACAATGAGCAGTTCTTC,CASMLVYNEQFF
TRBD1,NA,TRBV7-3,TRBJ2-1,TGCGCCAGCAGCCGGGGACAGAACTCCAATGAGCAGTTCTTC,CASSRGQNSNEQFF
NA,NA,TRBV12-3/TRBV12-4,TRBJ1-1,TGTGCCAGCAGTTCTTCAAGGGGCACTGAAGCTTTCTTT,CASSSSRGTEAFF
NA,NA,TRBV29-1,TRBJ2-3,TGCAGCGTCAGGACTTCCTCTACGCAGTATTTT,CSVRTSSTQYF
NA,NA,TRBV7-6,TRBJ1-4,TGTGCCAGCAGCCCACGGACAGCACTGAGGGAAAAACTGTTTTTT,CASSPRTALREKLFF
NA,NA,TRBV9,TRBJ2-1,TGTGCCAGCAGCGTAGAGCGCGGGCACTCCTACAATGAGCAGTTCTTC,CASSVERGHSYNEQFF
NA,NA,TRBV7-2,TRBJ2-7,TGTGCCAGCAGCTTAGCTCTCTGGGTCTCCTACGAGCAGTACTTC,CASSLALWVSYEQYF
TRBD1,NA,TRBV19,TRBJ2-3,TGTGCCAGTAAAAGACAGGGCAGTGGAGATACGCAGTATTTT,CASKRQGSGDTQYF
NA,NA,TRBV19,TRBJ2-1,TGTGCCAGTAGTATCCGAGGATGGGGGTCGACCTACAATGAGCAGTTCTTC,CASSIRGWGSTYNEQFF
NA,NA,TRBV30,TRBJ2-7,TGTGCCTGGAGTATTAGGGACCACGAGCAGTACTTC,CAWSIRDHEQYF
TRBD1,NA,TRBV7-3,TRBJ1-2,TGTGCCAGCAGCTCCGATGGACAGGGCGCGTCCGGCTACACCTTC,CASSSDGQGASGYTF
NA,NA,TRBV19,TRBJ1-6,TGTGCCAGTAGCGGCAGGGGTGGATTACCCCTCCACTTT,CASSGRGGLPLHF
NA,NA,TRBV18,TRBJ1-6,TGTGCCAGCTCATCAACAGGGAGTGGTTCACCCCTCCACTTT,CASSSTGSGSPLHF
NA,NA,TRBV6-5,TRBJ1-6,TGTGCCAGCGGGGGCAGAGATTATTCACCCCTCCACTTT,CASGGRDYSPLHF
NA,NA,TRBV20-1,TRBJ2-2,TGCAGTGCTCCCTTGGAGGGGGCCACCGCCGGGGAGCTGTTTTTT,CSAPLEGATAGELFF
NA,NA,TRBV20-1,TRBJ1-2,TGCAGTGCTACCGGGACCTCTAACTATGGCTACACCTTC,CSATGTSNYGYTF
TRBD2,NA,TRBV20-1,TRBJ2-5,TGCAGTGCCGCCGGACTAGCGGGAGTAGTCGAGACCCAGTACTTC,CSAAGLAGVVETQYF
TRBD1,NA,TRBV15,TRBJ2-7,TGTGCCACCAGCAGGGACAGGGGGCAATACGAGCAGTACTTC,CATSRDRGQYEQYF
NA,NA,TRBV20-1,TRBJ2-3,TGCAGTGCAAAGGCCGGGGGCTGGGATACGCAGTATTTT,CSAKAGGWDTQYF
NA,NA,TRBV7-9,TRBJ1-2,TGTGCCAGCACCTCATTGCTGGGGAATGGCTACACCTTC,CASTSLLGNGYTF
TRBD1,few,TRBV9,TRBJ2-3,TGTGCCAGCAGCGTAGCCGGGACAGGGGGCGCAGATACGCAGTATTTT,CASSVAGTGGADTQYF